The 4 T cell receptor beta chains given below trace back to one sample, sequenced in a study of blood T cells in healthy people across ages. Primers used in a second PCR of roughly 6 to 12 cycles were a sample-barcoded 5' primer and a J-beta primer mix. TCRdb re-derived calls from the 5' RACE reads in MiXCR, one entry per CDR3 protein. The data show about 1.7 million distinct CDR3 sequences, roughly 30% seen once. Sequences were obtained from blood. All receptors come from a woman aged 25 to 45 in good health.

V is TRBV20-1 and J is TRBJ1-2; D is undetermined. Germline values: CDR1 DFQATT, CDR2 SNEGSKA (reference sequence). V shed 8 bases and J shed 2 bases, with 15 bases lying between them. The CDR3 is 13 amino acids. CDR3 loop: CSLKAGANYGYTF. CDR3 sequence (DNA): TGCAGTTTAAAAGCAGGAGCCAACTATGGCTACACCTTC.

The rearrangement joins TRBV12-3 or TRBV12-4 to TRBJ2-7; 11 bases are shared with TRBD2. V dropped 3 bases and J dropped 0; count of bases not matched to a gene: 10. CDR3 length equals 18 residues. Here the CDR3 reads CASSFMSSGTSGSYEQYF. Here the CDR3 DNA reads TGTGCCAGCAGTTTTATGAGTTCCGGGACTAGCGGCTCCTACGAGCAGTACTTC.

The chain combines TRBV5-1 with TRBJ2-3, with TRBD2 matching over 12 bases. V lost 4 bases, J lost 6 bases, and 9 bases stayed unmatched. There are 16 residues in the CDR3. Germline V CDR1 and CDR2: SGHRS, YFSETQ. CDR3: CASSPGLAGTADTQYF. DNA for the CDR3: TGCGCCAGCAGCCCCGGACTAGCGGGAACCGCGGATACGCAGTATTTT. The whole variable domain, remainder taken from reference TRBV5-1 and TRBJ2-3, is KAGVTQTPRYLIKTRGQQVTLSCSPISGHRSVSWYQQTPGQGLQFLFEYFSETQRNKGNFPGRFSGRQFSNSRSEMNVSTLELGDSALYLCASSPGLAGTADTQYFGPGTRLTVL.

This clonotype showed up just a few times. This chain connects TRBV13 to TRBJ2-3; 12 bases fit TRBD2. CDR3 length: 18 amino acids. Trimming removed 5 bases from V and 0 bases from J; junction bases left unmatched: 9. The V gene's germline CDR1 is PRHDT and CDR2 FYEKMQ (reference sequence). The CDR3 coding sequence is TGTGCCAGCAGCCCCCCCCTAGCGGGGGGGCCTAGCACAGATACGCAGTATTTT. It encodes CASSPPLAGGPSTDTQYF.